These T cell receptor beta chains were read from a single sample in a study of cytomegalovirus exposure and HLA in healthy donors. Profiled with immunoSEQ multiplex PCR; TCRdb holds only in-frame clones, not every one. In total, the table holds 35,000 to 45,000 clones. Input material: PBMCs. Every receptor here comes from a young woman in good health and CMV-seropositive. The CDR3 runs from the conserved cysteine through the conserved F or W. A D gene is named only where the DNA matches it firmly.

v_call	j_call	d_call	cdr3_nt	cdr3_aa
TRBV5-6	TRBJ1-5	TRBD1	TGTGCCAGCAGCTGGGACAGGGAACAGCCCCAGCATTTT	CASSWDREQPQHF
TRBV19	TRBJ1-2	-	TGTGCCAGTAGTGCGCGGGGCTATGGCTACACCTTC	CASSARGYGYTF
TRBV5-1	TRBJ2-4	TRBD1	TGCGCCAGCAGCTTGGGGCAGGGGGCCGGCATTCAGTACTTC	CASSLGQGAGIQYF
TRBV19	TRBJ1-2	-	TGTGCCAGTAGTACGGGGGGCAGCTATGGCTACACCTTC	CASSTGGSYGYTF
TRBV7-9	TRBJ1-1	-	TGTGCCAGCAGCTTTGCACGCCAAGGGGACACTGAAGCTTTCTTT	CASSFARQGDTEAFF
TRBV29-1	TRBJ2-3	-	TGCAGCGTTGGAGTTACAGGTCAAAGCACAGATACGCAGTATTTT	CSVGVTGQSTDTQYF
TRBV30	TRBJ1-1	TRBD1	TGTGCCTGGAGTGTACAATGGACAGGAGAAGAAGCTTTCTTT	CAWSVQWTGEEAFF
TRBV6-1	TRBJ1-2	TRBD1	TGTGCCAGCAGTGTTTCGACAGGGGGTACTGGCTACACCTTC	CASSVSTGGTGYTF
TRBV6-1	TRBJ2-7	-	TGTGCCAGCAGTGCTGGCGGGGGCCAAGCCTACGAGCAGTACTTC	CASSAGGGQAYEQYF
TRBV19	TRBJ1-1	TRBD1	TGTGCCAGTAGTCCCCGGGACAGGGGGGTTTTCACTGAAGCTTTCTTT	CASSPRDRGVFTEAFF
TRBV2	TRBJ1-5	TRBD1	TGTGCCAGCAGTGAAGACAGGGGGGGTCAGCCCCAGCATTTT	CASSEDRGGQPQHF
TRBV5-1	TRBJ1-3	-	TGCGCCAGCAGCTTGGCCCCAGGGGACTACATAATTGGAAACACCATATATTTT	CASSLAPGDYIIGNTIYF
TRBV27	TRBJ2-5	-	TGTGCCAGCAGTTTATTGGGGGCCCGAGAGACCCAGTACTTC	CASSLLGARETQYF
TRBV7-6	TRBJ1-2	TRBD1	TGTGCCAGCAGCCCGGGGACAGCATCCTATGGCTACACCTTC	CASSPGTASYGYTF
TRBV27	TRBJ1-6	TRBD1	TGTGCCAGCAGTTCCCAATACAGGGGGAATGATTCACCCCTCCACTTT	CASSSQYRGNDSPLHF
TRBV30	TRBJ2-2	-	TGTGCCTGGAGAAGGACAACCTCCCTCGGAATCGCCGGGGAGCTGTTTTTT	CAWRRTTSLGIAGELFF
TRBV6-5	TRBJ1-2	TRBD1	TGTGCCAGCAGCACGACAGGGTATGGCTACACCTTC	CASSTTGYGYTF
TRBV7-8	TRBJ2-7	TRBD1	TGTGCCAGCAGCCTCCGGGACAGGGGCTACGAGCAGTACTTC	CASSLRDRGYEQYF
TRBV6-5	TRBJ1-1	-	TGTGCCAGCAGTTGGCAGGTCCTGGGCACTGAAGCTTTCTTT	CASSWQVLGTEAFF
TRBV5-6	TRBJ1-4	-	TGTGCCAGCAGCTTGGGGCGGACACTCGAAAAACTGTTTTTT	CASSLGRTLEKLFF
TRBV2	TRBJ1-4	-	TGTGCCAGCAGGCTAGATTCGGGGGAACTGTTTTTT	CASRLDSGELFF
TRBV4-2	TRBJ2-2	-	TGTGCCAGCAGCCAAGGGGAGCACTCACGCGACACCGGGGAGCTGTTTTTT	CASSQGEHSRDTGELFF
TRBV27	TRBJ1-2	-	TGTGCCAGCAGTCCCCGCGGCGGAGGGGTAAGCTACACCTTC	CASSPRGGGVSYTF
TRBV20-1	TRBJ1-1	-	TGCAGTGCTAGACGCGACACTGAAGCTTTCTTT	CSARRDTEAFF
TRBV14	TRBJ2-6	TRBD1	TGTGCCAGCAGCCACTTCGACAGGGGGTGGGCCTCTGGGGCCAACGTCCTGACTTTC	CASSHFDRGWASGANVLTF
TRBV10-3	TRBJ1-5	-	TGTGCCATCAGTGAGTCCATAGGGGACATTCAGCCCCAGCATTTT	CAISESIGDIQPQHF
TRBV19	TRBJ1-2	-	TGTGCCACCCTCGGGGGAGCTAGGACGTATGGCTACACCTTC	CATLGGARTYGYTF
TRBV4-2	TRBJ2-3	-	TGTGCCAGCAGCCAAGATGGGAGTGGCACAGATACGCAGTATTTT	CASSQDGSGTDTQYF
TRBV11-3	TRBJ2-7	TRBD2	TGTGCCAGCAGCCCGATAGGACTAGTTGGGTACGAGCAGTACTTC	CASSPIGLVGYEQYF